This TCR beta chain comes out of a study of blood T cell repertoires in COVID-19 (dated by TCRdb to the early 2020s). Context from the whole study: The collaborator samples originated in the United States, Italy and Spain and spanned the acute and convalescent phases of COVID-19. Samples were obtained from the ongoing ImmuneRACE study (first 160 participants) and from some 1,300 subjects provided by 6 global collaborators. A freely available public database, intended as a resource for researchers studying the immune response to SARS-CoV-2, is where the repertoires were released. The sample metadata nearly always contained a de-identified subject ID, COVID-19 status, age in years and sex. Deeply sampled blood TCRbeta repertoires from subjects exposed to, actively infected with, or recovered from COVID-19 were included in the dataset. Where available, HLA class I and class II types were taken from metadata supplied by the sample provider and were not determined by assay-based typing. The material from the prospective study consisted of cDNA or gDNA derived from T cells, B-cell-depleted T cells, or PBMCs. Overall results and qualifications from the work: The amount of clinical and demographic metadata varied by source and participant and was provided uncurated.

As encoded in the germline V gene, CDR1 is SGHTA while CDR2 is FQGTGA. Cut back by 5 bases and 6 bases, the V and J ends lie 13 bases apart. The cysteine opens and the phenylalanine closes a CDR3 of 14 amino acids. Only CDR3 DNA remains: 42 bases, in frame from the first base. The collaborating institutions used their own protocols to collect whole blood in K2EDTA tubes. For TCRbeta analysis, collaborators shipped samples as frozen whole blood, isolated PBMCs, or DNA extracted from either of those sample types. TCRbeta CDR3 regions were amplified from genomic DNA by means of the immunoSEQ Assay, a bias-controlled multiplex PCR. The authors' analysis ran thus. The number of nucleated cells in each sample was estimated from the amplification of reference gene primers within the assay. To quantify the absolute abundance of each unique TCRbeta CDR3 rearrangement, sequence reads were collapsed and filtered. For each sample, productive Simpson clonality was calculated as the square root of Simpson's diversity index over productive rearrangements. Here the immuneACCESS table is served through TCRdb, limited to in-frame sequences with V and J called. Missing clones are a known gap in these copies; in checked studies unresolved V genes cover under half, and the rest lacks a known reason. For V, J and clone size, that table is used; D and trimming come from the DNA. This sample comprises roughly 53,000 clones, approximately 80% of them detected only once. The top ten hold approximately 20% of the sample.

Turning to this clone: The specificity of this receptor is unknown. There are no base qualities to consult, and no much larger clone falls within one base.

This receptor was taken from a man over 45 with active or convalescent COVID-19. The chain was built from TRBV7-3 and TRBJ1-4, with the D segment identity uncertain. The sequenced material came from peripheral blood. The DNA reads as follows: TGTGCCAGCAGCCCCCACGGAGGAGATGAAAAACTGTTTTTT. The resulting protein is CASSPHGGDEKLFF. Supplemented by the reference TRBV7-3 and TRBJ1-4 proteins around the CDR3, the complete variable domain is GAGVSQTPSNKVTEKGKYVELRCDPISGHTALYWYRQSLGQGPEFLIYFQGTGAADDSGLPNDRFFAVRPEGSVSTLKIQRTERGDSAVYLCASSPHGGDEKLFFGSGTQLSVL.